These T cell receptor beta chains were read from a single sample in a study of blood T cells in healthy people across ages. TCRdb analysed the 5' RACE reads with MiXCR anew, one entry per CDR3 protein. Seen here are about 730,000 distinct CDR3 sequences, 35% to 45% observed once, and the top ten hold 20% to 25%. The sample consisted of blood. The receptors here all came from a woman between 55 and 75 years old in good health. CDR3s include the opening cysteine and the closing phenylalanine or tryptophan.

TRBJ2-1 | 13 | TRBV7-3 | CASSVGWENEQFF
TRBJ2-1 | 14 | TRBV9 | CASSVGADQNEQFF
TRBJ2-7 | 13 | TRBV3-1 | CASSQGASNEQYF
TRBJ1-2 | 14 | TRBV5-1 | CASTSEAYTNGYTF
TRBJ2-7 | 16 | TRBV20-1 | CSAGRDKGRGSYEQYF
TRBJ2-1 | 15 | TRBV19 | CASSIDQRESNEQFF
TRBJ1-1 | 15 | TRBV5-1 | CASSPTTGGVAEAFF
NA | 16 | TRBV5-1 | CASSLAKLGSFETQYF
TRBJ2-5 | 14 | TRBV29-1 | CSVGLAGGSETQYF
TRBJ1-2 | 14 | TRBV10-3 | CAISDLHENYGYTF
TRBJ2-2 | 14 | TRBV12-3/TRBV12-4 | CASSTAGGTGELFF
TRBJ2-7 | 14 | TRBV3-1 | CASSQETGGLEQYF
TRBJ2-1 | 11 | TRBV11-2 | CANSLTNEQFF
TRBJ2-7 | 14 | TRBV4-2 | CASSQERTDHEQYF
TRBJ2-7 | 14 | TRBV28 | CASRPSGASYEQYF
TRBJ2-5 | 11 | TRBV20-1 | CSARVYNEQYF
TRBJ2-1 | 15 | TRBV2 | CASSFLAGGRGEQFF
NA | 15 | TRBV12-5 | CASTAGFKNDYEQYF
TRBJ1-4 | 14 | TRBV29-1 | CSGKQGGTNEKLFF
TRBJ2-3 | 16 | TRBV30 | CAWSLGLAGTTDTQYF